The following is a T cell receptor beta chain sequence with its context. Its antigen is unknown. Libraries were prepared by immunoSEQ multiplex PCR; TCRdb keeps only in-frame clonotypes and omits some of them. Among hundreds of thousands of clones listed, about nine tenths were seen once. Germline loops: CDR1 MNHNS, CDR2 SASEGT. Trimming removed 6 bases from V and 0 bases from J; junction bases left unmatched: 6. This CDR3 has 15 residues. The data are from a study of cytomegalovirus exposure and HLA in healthy donors. Whole-study findings and limits: Rare sequences made up most TCRs, while some public TCRs were found in many donors. Reports showed the classifier diagnosing cytomegalovirus status with high specificity and sensitivity.

The receptor was isolated from a young woman in good health and CMV-seronegative. The chain carries TRBV6-1 and TRBJ2-3; TRBD1 aligns across 7 bases. Sample: PBMCs. The CDR3 bases are TGTGCCAGCAGCCGGGACAGTAAGAGCACAGATACGCAGTATTTT. As protein: CASSRDSKSTDTQYF.